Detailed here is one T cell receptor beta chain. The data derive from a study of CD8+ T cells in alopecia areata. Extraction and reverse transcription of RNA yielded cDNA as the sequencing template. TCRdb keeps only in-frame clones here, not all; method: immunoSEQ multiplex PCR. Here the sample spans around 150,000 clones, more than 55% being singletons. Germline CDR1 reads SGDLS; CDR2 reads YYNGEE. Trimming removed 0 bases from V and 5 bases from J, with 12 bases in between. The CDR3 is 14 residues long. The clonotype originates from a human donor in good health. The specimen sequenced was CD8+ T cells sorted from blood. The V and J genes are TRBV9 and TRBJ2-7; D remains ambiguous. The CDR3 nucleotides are TGTGCCAGCAGCGTAGAGGGTTTGGGCAACGAGCAGTACTTC. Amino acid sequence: CASSVEGLGNEQYF.